Reported below is one TCR beta chain. Its cognate antigen has yet to be identified. No qualities accompany the bases; no much larger clone lies one base away. In light of the paper, this sample's treatment or condition label describes: in vitro stimulation with specific CMV peptide epitopes to enrich CMV-specific T cells. This specimen belongs to a study of T cell repertoires in cytomegalovirus infection (dated by TCRdb to 2018 to 2020). Looking at the study overall: Alongside well-studied HLA-B-restricted epitopes, the peptide stimulations were aimed at recently identified HLA-C-restricted CMV epitopes, whose presentation resists viral immunomodulation. Because public TCR beta signatures pointed to carriage of CMV infection together with the matching HLA type, the HLA type of each donor mattered for the analysis. What the study reported, not specific to this receptor: In both this cohort and an independent cohort of over 350 donors, the cumulative frequency of public TCR beta family members distinguished carriers of CMV infection plus the relevant HLA type. The ex vivo response was dominated by HLA-C-restricted CMV-specific TCR beta clonotypes, and the single most frequent clonotype in two of eight donors was supplied by these HLA-C-restricted clonotypes.

The run used an Illumina HiSeq 1500. TCRdb passed the public sequencing reads through fastp at Q25 and MiXCR, retaining productive beta sequences. One record per CDR3 amino acid sequence lists the most common genes and DNA. For this sample the table gives fewer than 650,000 distinct CDR3 sequences, of which almost 40% were detected only once. The ten largest clones take up 48% of the sample. From cysteine to phenylalanine, the CDR3 is 15 amino acids long. Solely the CDR3 DNA is kept, with 45 bases framed from the first base. Cut back by 9 bases and 3 bases, the V and J ends lie 19 bases apart. The germline V gene yields SGHTA for CDR1 and FQGNSA for CDR2.

The source is a human donor in good health (CMV status not recorded). Some clones in this sample may be carry-over from other donors' samples. Recombination joined TRBV7-2 with TRBJ2-3; there is no confident call for the D gene. This sample comprised cultured PBMCs, obtained from culture after CMV antigen stimulation. The bases read TGTGCCAGTGGGGTCAGGTCGATAGGAACAGATACGCAGTATTTT. It specifies CASGVRSIGTDTQYF.